This T cell receptor delta chain was recovered during a study of gamma-delta T cells after stem cell transplantation. This CDR3 region has 18 residues. From germline, CDR1 is GEAIGNYY and CDR2 EKD. A word on this clone: The junction and the germline gene differ at one end; a read error may be behind it.

TCRdb redid clone calling on the RT-PCR reads using CATT. Of around 2,400 delta-chain clones in the sample, 40% to 55% are singletons; the top ten hold more than 15%. Sequences were obtained from gamma-delta T cells. This sequence was found in a human donor. It is not recorded whose cells these are; they may come from a transplant donor. V is TRDV2 and J is TRDJ1; 9 bases align to TRDD3. The CDR3 nucleotides read TGTGCCTGTGACGACCTTAGAGCCTGGGGGATGGAGGGAAATAAACTCACCTTT. Translation gives CACDDLRAWGMEGNKLTF.